This T cell receptor (beta chain) was recorded in a study of cytomegalovirus exposure and HLA in healthy donors. The V gene end was trimmed by 8 bases and the J gene end by 0 bases; junction bases not matched to a gene: 13. The germline V gene has CDR1 MNHNS and CDR2 SASEGT. The CDR3 is 16 residues long. Whole-study results and caveats: The study recorded more than 150 TCR beta chains that were cytomegalovirus-associated. Within the 120 or so validation repertoires, first-cohort TCR clusters tended to co-occur, according to a later analysis. In vitro, three CMV-associated chains proved specific for CMV antigens.

A note on this clone: Its antigen is still unknown.

Assay: immunoSEQ multiplex PCR; the TCRdb copy retains only in-frame clones and omits some. The sample has fewer than 350,000 clones, roughly 90% seen once; the top ten hold roughly 1%. This receptor was taken from a woman aged 18-30 years in good health and CMV-seronegative. Source material: PBMCs. The chain recombines TRBV6-1 with TRBJ2-7; the match to TRBD2 covers 7 bases. The DNA for the CDR3 is TGTGCCAGCCGTGGCGGGGGACCAATTAGCTCCTACGAGCAGTACTTC. This gives the protein CASRGGGPISSYEQYF.